This T cell receptor (beta chain) came from a study of T cell clonotyping in hematopoietic cell transplantation. In germline, CDR1 is SQVTM, CDR2 ANQGSEA. V was trimmed by 1 base and J by 3 bases, leaving 13 bases between them. The CDR3 contains 14 residues. Of note for this clone: What it binds is not known.

TCRdb's table, derived via immunoSEQ multiplex PCR, lists solely in-frame clones and lacks some. This table has 1,500 to 2,000 clones, approximately 72% appearing once. Regarding the study as a whole: Higher Inverse Simpson Index values in graft donor and pretransplant recipient predicted broader posttransplant TCR diversity. Without cell sorting, CD4 versus CD8 contributions remain unresolved. Pathologically expanded recipient clonotypes increased progressively from day 30 to day 180 as diversity fell. Few recipient clonotypes overlapped donors; over 97% were de novo at given depth.

The sequencing used PBMCs, collected 30 days after allogeneic stem cell transplant. This sequence originates from a male patient between 60 and 69 years old who had an allogeneic stem cell transplant, so the T cells may come from the graft donor. Some clones in this sample may be carry-over from other donors' samples. The chain combines TRBV29-1 with TRBJ2-7, with D tentatively TRBD2 (6 bases). CDR3 region: CSVEGVGEDYEQYF. The CDR3 nucleotides are TGCAGCGTTGAAGGAGTTGGGGAGGACTACGAGCAGTACTTC.